The T cell receptor beta chain described here comes from a study of blood T cell repertoires in COVID-19. Study in general: Italy, Spain and the United States were the sources of the convalescent and acute COVID-19 samples.

The V end lost 4 bases, the J end lost 3 bases, and 7 bases lay between the germline ends. The CDR3 has 13 residues. Germline V gene sequence: CDR1 SNHLY, CDR2 FYNNEI. Assay used: immunoSEQ multiplex PCR; TCRdb lists only in-frame clones, some missing. The sample holds under 150,000 clones, over 80% seen once. Sequenced sample: peripheral blood. The chain carries TRBV2 and TRBJ1-5; D is uncertain. This receptor was identified in a man aged 65-85 years with acute or convalescent COVID-19. The CDR3 DNA reads as TGTGCCAGCAGTGTTAGCGCCAATCAGCCCCAGCATTTT. Residues: CASSVSANQPQHF.